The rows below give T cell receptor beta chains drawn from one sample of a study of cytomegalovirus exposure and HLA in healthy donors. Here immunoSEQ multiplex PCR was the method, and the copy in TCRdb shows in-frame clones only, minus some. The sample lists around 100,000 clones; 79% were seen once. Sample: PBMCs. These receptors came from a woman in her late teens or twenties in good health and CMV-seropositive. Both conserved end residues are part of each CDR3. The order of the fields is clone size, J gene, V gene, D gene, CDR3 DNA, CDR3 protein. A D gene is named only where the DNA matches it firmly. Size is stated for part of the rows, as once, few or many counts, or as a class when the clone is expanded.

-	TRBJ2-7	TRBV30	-	TGTGCCTGGAGTACCCCCGCGGCCTACGAGCAGTACTTC	CAWSTPAAYEQYF
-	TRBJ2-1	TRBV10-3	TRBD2	TGTGCCATCAGCAGGGATCAGACTAGCGGTAACAATGAGCAGTTCTTC	CAISRDQTSGNNEQFF
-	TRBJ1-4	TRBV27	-	TGTGCCAGCAGTTTAGGGCATACTAATGAAAAACTGTTTTTT	CASSLGHTNEKLFF
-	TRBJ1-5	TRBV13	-	TGTGCCAGCAGCTCGGGGTCGGTTCAGCCCCAGCATTTT	CASSSGSVQPQHF
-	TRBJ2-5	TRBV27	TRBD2	TGTGCCAGCAGTTCTCAAGGGACTAGCGGGAGGGGAAGAGAGACCCAGTACTTC	CASSSQGTSGRGRETQYF
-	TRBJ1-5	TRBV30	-	TGTGCCTGGAATGGAGCGAGTGATCAGCCCCAGCATTTT	CAWNGASDQPQHF
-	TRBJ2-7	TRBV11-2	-	TGTGCCAGCAGCTTAGGAACAGGTGAATACGAGCAGTACTTC	CASSLGTGEYEQYF
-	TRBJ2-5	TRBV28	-	TGTGCCAGCAGTTTACAGGGGGGTGGGGAGACCCAGTACTTC	CASSLQGGGETQYF
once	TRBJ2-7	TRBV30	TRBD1	TGTGCCTGGACAGATGGACAGGGATCCTACGAGCAGTACTTC	CAWTDGQGSYEQYF
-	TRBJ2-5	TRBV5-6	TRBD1	TGTGCCAGCAGCTCAGAGGGGGCGCTTGGGGAGACCCAGTACTTC	CASSSEGALGETQYF
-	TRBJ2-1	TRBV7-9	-	TGTGCCAGCAGCTCTCTGTCTAGCGTCTACAATGAGCAGTTCTTC	CASSSLSSVYNEQFF
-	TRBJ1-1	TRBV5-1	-	TGCGCCAGCAGCACTAACCAGGGGATGGGGAACACTGAAGCTTTCTTT	CASSTNQGMGNTEAFF
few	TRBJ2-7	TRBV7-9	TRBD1	TGTGCCAGCAGCACCCATAGGACAGGGTTCGGCGAGCAGTACTTC	CASSTHRTGFGEQYF
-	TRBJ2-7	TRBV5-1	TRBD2	TGCGCCAGCAGCAGAGCGGGGGCCTACGAGCAGTACTTC	CASSRAGAYEQYF
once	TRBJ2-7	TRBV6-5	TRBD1	TGTGCCAGCAATAGACAGGGGGGCTACGAGCAGTACTTC	CASNRQGGYEQYF
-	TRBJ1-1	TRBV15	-	TGTGCCACCAGCAGGGGTAAGACAGAAACAGCTTTCTTT	CATSRGKTETAFF
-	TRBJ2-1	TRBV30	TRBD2	TGTGCCTGGGGCCCCAGCGGGAGATACAATGAGCAGTTCTTC	CAWGPSGRYNEQFF
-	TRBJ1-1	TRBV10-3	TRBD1	TGTGCCGCCAGCCCGGGACAGGGCTCCGTAAGCACTGAAGCTTTCTTT	CAASPGQGSVSTEAFF
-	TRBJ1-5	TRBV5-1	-	TGCGCCAGCAGCTTGGGGACAGCTGGGGGTCAGCCCCAGCATTTT	CASSLGTAGGQPQHF
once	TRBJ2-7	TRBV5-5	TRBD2	TGTGCCAGCAGCTCCCGACTAGCGGAGTTCCCTCAGGAGCAGTACTTC	CASSSRLAEFPQEQYF
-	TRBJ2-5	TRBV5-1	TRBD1	TGCGCCAGCAGCTTGGGGGAGGGACAGGGAAGGTACCAAGAGACCCAGTACTTC	CASSLGEGQGRYQETQYF
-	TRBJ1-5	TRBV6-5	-	TGTGCCAGCAGTTACTCGTATAATCAGCCCCAGCATTTT	CASSYSYNQPQHF
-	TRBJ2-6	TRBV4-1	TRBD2	TGCGCCAGCAGCCAAGTAATAGCGGGGCGCTCTGGGGCCAACGTCCTGACTTTC	CASSQVIAGRSGANVLTF
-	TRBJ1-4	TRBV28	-	TGTGCCAGCAGTCTACCGGGCCCGGGGGATGAAAAACTGTTTTTT	CASSLPGPGDEKLFF
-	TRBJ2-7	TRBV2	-	TGTGCCAGCACGACAATGGGCTACGAGCAGTACTTC	CASTTMGYEQYF
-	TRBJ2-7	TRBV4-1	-	TGCGCCAGCAGTCCAGGGGCGCAGGCCTACGAGCAGTACTTC	CASSPGAQAYEQYF
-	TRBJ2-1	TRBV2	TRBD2	TGTGCCAGCAGTGCCTCGACTAGCGGGAGTGGCAATGAGCAGTTCTTC	CASSASTSGSGNEQFF